This T cell receptor (beta chain) was observed in a study of T cells in Graves' hyperthyroidism and ophthalmopathy. The length of the CDR3 is 15 residues. Germline CDR1 reads SGHAT; CDR2 reads FQNNGV. V dropped 0 bases and J dropped 7 bases, with 15 bases sitting between them. This clonotype was recorded a few times. Template material for amplifying TCR beta CDR3 regions consisted of RNA transcripts. First-round RT-PCR of the TCR CDR3 relied on the HTBI primer set. MiXCR, run by TCRdb on the multiplex PCR reads, gives a single entry per CDR3 protein. The repertoire consists of approximately 610,000 distinct CDR3 sequences, with roughly a sixth occurring once and the leading ten covering roughly 18%.

The TCR comes from a woman between 18 and 29 years old with Graves' hyperthyroidism. The V call is TRBV11-2, the J call TRBJ1-2, with D possibly matching TRBD1 (5 bases). The sequenced sample was blood. The CDR3: CASSLDIFQGGGYTF. The CDR3 DNA sequence: TGTGCCAGCAGCTTAGATATCTTCCAGGGCGGTGGCTACACCTTC.